The source of this T cell receptor beta chain is a study of blood T cell repertoires in COVID-19. V shed 2 bases and J shed 8 bases, with 11 bases lying between them. The CDR3 sequence is 13 residues long. CDR1 and CDR2 (germline): MGHRA, YSYEKL. As originally analysed: Cell counts per sample came from amplifying reference gene primers. Profiled with immunoSEQ multiplex PCR; TCRdb holds only in-frame clones, not every one. V, J and clone size derive from that table, while D and trimming were established from the DNA sequence. The sample consists of 180,000 or so clones, 70% to 90% of them appearing once.

This TCR derives from a middle-aged man with active or convalescent COVID-19. This sequence joins TRBV4-1 and TRBJ2-3, with D possibly matching TRBD2 (5 bases). What was sequenced was peripheral blood. The CDR3, as DNA: TGCGCCAGCAGCCAAACGCTTCGGGGTACGCAGTATTTT. Residues: CASSQTLRGTQYF.